This is a list of T cell receptor beta chains from one sample in a study of beta chain features in type 1 diabetes. Data came from immunoSEQ multiplex PCR; TCRdb stores just in-frame clones and leaves some out. Counted here are 450,000 to 600,000 clones, 30% occurring once; the ten biggest clones make up about 0.065%. The sample was naive CD4+ T cells from blood. The receptors stem from a man younger than 30 in good health. Each CDR3 is given with its conserved first and last residue. The D gene is left open where the match is weak. Size is stated for part of the rows, as once, few or many counts, or as a class when the clone is expanded.

J gene	V gene	clone size	D gene	CDR3 protein	CDR3 DNA
TRBJ1-2	TRBV7-8	once	TRBD1	CASSARGQGALGYTF	TGTGCCAGCAGCGCACGCGGACAGGGGGCACTTGGCTACACCTTC
TRBJ2-3	TRBV15	.	.	CATSRDRPGTDTQYF	TGTGCCACCAGCAGAGATCGGCCAGGCACAGATACGCAGTATTTT
TRBJ2-6	TRBV19	.	.	CASNGGPSGANVLTF	TGTGCCAGTAACGGCGGCCCCTCTGGGGCCAACGTCCTGACTTTC
TRBJ2-7	TRBV7-2	.	.	CASSLEGLTATYEQYF	TGTGCCAGCAGCTTAGAGGGGCTGACAGCCACCTACGAGCAGTACTTC
TRBJ2-1	TRBV25-1	.	TRBD2	CASSESASSGRNEQFF	TGTGCCAGCAGTGAATCAGCTTCTAGCGGGAGGAATGAGCAGTTCTTC
TRBJ1-2	TRBV7-8	.	TRBD1	CASSSRRRQGGGYTF	TGTGCCAGCAGCTCCCGGCGGCGGCAGGGGGGTGGCTACACCTTC
TRBJ2-5	TRBV5-1	.	.	CASSKGRETQYF	TGCGCCAGCAGCAAGGGGAGAGAGACCCAGTACTTC
TRBJ2-1	TRBV29-1	few	TRBD1	CSAGQGTYNEQFF	TGCAGCGCGGGACAGGGGACCTACAATGAGCAGTTCTTC
TRBJ2-5	TRBV29-1	.	TRBD2	CSVESSWREGLRTQYF	TGCAGCGTTGAAAGCTCATGGCGGGAGGGGCTTAGGACCCAGTACTTC
TRBJ2-7	TRBV4-2	.	.	CASSQVGNYEQYF	TGTGCCAGCAGCCAAGTAGGGAACTACGAGCAGTACTTC
TRBJ2-1	TRBV9	.	.	CASSVTSWAEQFF	TGTGCCAGCAGCGTTACTAGCTGGGCTGAGCAGTTCTTC
TRBJ2-7	TRBV29-1	.	.	CSVSGPSYEQYF	TGCAGCGTGTCCGGACCGAGCTACGAGCAGTACTTC
TRBJ2-2	TRBV11-2	few	TRBD1	CASSPRDREKSWNTGELFF	TGTGCCAGCAGCCCCCGGGACAGGGAAAAGTCATGGAACACCGGGGAGCTGTTTTTT
TRBJ2-7	TRBV30	.	TRBD2	CAWSRAGGGDEQYF	TGTGCCTGGAGTAGGGCGGGAGGGGGCGACGAGCAGTACTTC
TRBJ2-7	TRBV7-2	.	.	CASSLEASRSYEQYF	TGTGCCAGCAGCTTAGAGGCTAGCCGGTCCTACGAGCAGTACTTC
TRBJ2-5	TRBV2	few	TRBD1	CARRDRGVTQYF	TGTGCCAGGAGAGACAGGGGAGTGACCCAGTACTTC
TRBJ2-7	TRBV6-1	few	.	CASGQEGPYEQYF	TGTGCCAGCGGCCAGGAGGGACCCTACGAGCAGTACTTC
TRBJ1-2	TRBV15	.	TRBD1	CATSRDRAGGYTF	TGTGCCACCAGCAGGGACAGGGCTGGAGGCTACACCTTC
TRBJ2-5	TRBV29-1	.	.	CSVGGLPQETQYF	TGCAGCGTAGGCGGGCTGCCGCAAGAGACCCAGTACTTC
TRBJ2-3	TRBV5-1	.	.	CASSLENTDTQYF	TGCGCCAGCAGCTTGGAAAACACAGATACGCAGTATTTT
TRBJ2-7	TRBV5-4	.	.	CASSLIDSYEQYF	TGTGCCAGCAGCTTGATTGACTCCTACGAGCAGTACTTC
TRBJ1-3	TRBV30	few	.	CAWSNGNTIYF	TGTGCCTGGAGTAATGGAAACACCATATATTTT
TRBJ2-1	TRBV27	few	TRBD2	CASRLEAGEEFF	TGTGCCAGCAGGCTGGAAGCGGGAGAGGAGTTCTTC
TRBJ2-5	TRBV10-3	.	TRBD2	CAIRGTSRETQYF	TGTGCCATCAGGGGGACTAGCCGCGAGACCCAGTACTTC
TRBJ2-3	TRBV5-4	few	.	CASSTRDSGDTQYF	TGTGCCAGCAGCACCAGGGATAGCGGAGATACGCAGTATTTT
TRBJ2-1	TRBV9	once	.	CASSVATQYNEQFF	TGTGCCAGCAGCGTAGCTACCCAATACAATGAGCAGTTCTTC
TRBJ2-1	TRBV29-1	.	TRBD2	CSVEDRLAGFVYNEQFF	TGCAGCGTTGAAGACCGACTAGCGGGATTTGTTTACAATGAGCAGTTCTTC
TRBJ2-5	TRBV6-5	few	.	CASSREWVQETQYF	TGTGCCAGCAGTCGGGAGTGGGTCCAAGAGACCCAGTACTTC
TRBJ1-4	TRBV30	.	TRBD1	CAWSGGQGSANEKLFF	TGTGCCTGGAGTGGCGGACAGGGGAGCGCTAATGAAAAACTGTTTTTT
TRBJ2-7	TRBV20-1	.	TRBD1	CSARQGYEQYF	TGCAGTGCCAGACAGGGTTACGAGCAGTACTTC
TRBJ2-7	TRBV10-3	.	TRBD1	CAIRGDRGAYEQYF	TGTGCCATCAGAGGGGACAGGGGCGCCTACGAGCAGTACTTC
TRBJ2-5	TRBV30	few	.	CAWSGLDSGSQETQYF	TGTGCCTGGAGTGGGCTGGACAGTGGGTCCCAAGAGACCCAGTACTTC
TRBJ2-2	TRBV30	.	TRBD1	CAWGQGWNGELFF	TGTGCCTGGGGACAGGGGTGGAACGGGGAGCTGTTTTTT